Below are 28 T cell receptor beta chains sequenced from a single sample in a study of OX40 agonist ivuxolimab in advanced cancers. Sequencing was performed with immunoSEQ multiplex PCR; in TCRdb, only in-frame clones are kept and a portion is missing. The table has approximately 50,000 clones, more than 75% seen once. Sequenced material: CD4+ or CD8+ T cells sorted from blood, taken in a trial of the OX40 agonist ivuxolimab. Receptors originate from an adult with an advanced solid tumor such as melanoma, head and neck, liver or kidney cancer.

V and J are TRBV11-2 and TRBJ2-5, with 9 bases that match TRBD1. The V gene's germline CDR1 is SGHAT and CDR2 FQNNGV. J gave up 5 bases and V 1 base, and 5 bases lay outside the gene matches. The CDR3 has 15 residues. The CDR3 DNA is TGTGCCAGCAGCTTAGGACCAGGGACAGGGGAGACCCAGTACTTC. Translating gives CASSLGPGTGETQYF.

A single count supports this clone. The CDR3 DNA reads as TGTGCCAGCAGCAACCTACGGGTTCAGCCCCAGCATTTT. This sequence encodes CASSNLRVQPQHF. The chain joins TRBV5-8 to TRBJ1-5, with D unclear. Per the germline V gene, CDR1 is SGHTS and CDR2 is YDEGEE. There are 13 residues in the CDR3. Trimming removed 4 bases from V and 6 bases from J, with 11 bases in between.

The chain recombines TRBV5-6 with TRBJ2-4; D uncertain. This CDR3 spans 17 amino acids. CDR1 is SGHDT and CDR2 is YYEEEE in the germline V gene. Trimming left V 1 base short and J 2 bases short, with 16 bases between. The CDR3 bases are TGTGCCAGCAGCTTGCTGATAAGTGGAGACCCCAAAAACATTCAGTACTTC. Translated: CASSLLISGDPKNIQYF.

The DNA of the CDR3 is TGTGCCAGCAGCTTAGGCTTTAGTTTGGGGGTGAACACTGAAGCTTTCTTT. Translated: CASSLGFSLGVNTEAFF. The chain is built from TRBV7-2 and TRBJ1-1, with D possibly being TRBD1 (5 bases). V gave up 1 base and J gave up 0 bases, with 15 bases separating them. Germline V gene sequence: CDR1 SGHTA, CDR2 FQGNSA. The CDR3 is 17 residues long.

The chain has TRBV18 and TRBJ2-7; the D is unclear. The CDR3 totals 14 residues. CDR1 and CDR2 from the germline V gene are KGHSH and LQKENI. The germline V and J ends were trimmed by 3 bases and 1 base, with 10 bases remaining between them. The CDR3, as DNA: TGTGCCAGCTCACCGTTAGTGGGTTCCTACGAGCAGTACTTC. It codes for CASSPLVGSYEQYF.

This clone was counted between two and nine times. V gene TRBV7-9 combines with J gene TRBJ1-2; possibly TRBD1 for D (5 bases). The CDR3 contains 18 residues. The germline CDR1 and CDR2 sequences are SEHNR and FQNEAQ (reference sequence). V was shortened by 5 bases and J by 0 bases, with 22 bases between the two germline ends. CDR3 amino acids: CASSHSRGGPRTNYGYTF. As DNA, the CDR3 is TGTGCCAGCAGCCACAGCCGGGGGGGTCCCCGTACTAACTATGGCTACACCTTC.

The rearrangement joins TRBV7-9 to TRBJ1-4; D ambiguous. V was shortened by 3 bases and J by 8 bases, with 19 bases between the two germline ends. From germline, CDR1 is SEHNR and CDR2 FQNEAQ (reference sequence). This CDR3 contains 16 residues. CDR3 loop: CASSFSLGRVDEKLFF. For the CDR3, the DNA is TGTGCCAGCAGCTTTAGCCTTGGGAGGGTTGACGAAAAACTGTTTTTT.

The chain carries TRBV19 and TRBJ2-1; D not certain. Germline loops: CDR1 LNHDA, CDR2 SQIVND (reference sequence). Trimming pared 3 bases from V and 6 bases from J, leaving 9 bases between. The CDR3 is made up of 13 amino acids. The CDR3: CASSIGLSNEQFF. The CDR3 nucleotides are TGTGCCAGTAGTATTGGTCTTTCCAATGAGCAGTTCTTC.

The J gene is TRBJ1-6, the V gene TRBV7-9, with TRBD1 as a possible D gene (6 bases). Germline CDR1 and CDR2: SEHNR and FQNEAQ (reference sequence). The CDR3 loop spans 15 amino acids. Trimming took 1 base from V and 7 from J, leaving 11 bases between them. DNA of the CDR3: TGTGCCAGCAGCTTAGGCGGACAGCGGAATTCACCCCTCCACTTT. Residues: CASSLGGQRNSPLHF.

The rearrangement links TRBV5-1 to TRBJ2-3; 7 bases are shared with TRBD2. The CDR3 totals 16 residues. With 7 bases clipped from V and 2 bases from J, the junction kept 13 bases outside the gene matches. The germline gives CDR1 SGHRS, CDR2 YFSETQ. CDR3 coding DNA: TGCGCCAGCCGGGATCCTCAGGCGGGAGACACAGATACGCAGTATTTT. This codes for CASRDPQAGDTDTQYF.

V is TRBV14 and J is TRBJ2-3, with 9 bases fitting TRBD2. The trim removed 4 bases at V and 2 bases at J, leaving 1 base unmatched. Germline CDR1 SGHDN, CDR2 FVKESK. CDR3 length equals 14 residues. Written as DNA, the CDR3 is TGTGCCAGCAGCCTAGCGGGGGCCACAGATACGCAGTATTTT. Translating it yields CASSLAGATDTQYF.

V usage is TRBV19 and J usage is TRBJ2-2; D might be TRBD1 or TRBD2, each matching 6 bases. Trimming removed 6 bases at V and 1 base at J, with 15 bases between. The CDR3 is 16 amino acids. Per germline, CDR1 LNHDA and CDR2 SQIVND (reference sequence). The CDR3 sequence is CASRGGSSRNTGELFF. The DNA for the CDR3 is TGTGCCAGTAGAGGGGGGAGTAGCAGGAACACCGGGGAGCTGTTTTTT.

This clone has just one count. The chain joins TRBV2 to TRBJ2-1, with TRBD2 matching 11 bases. The junction had 7 bases not matched to a gene; V was cut back by 4 bases and J by 2 bases. Germline values: CDR1 SNHLY, CDR2 FYNNEI. CDR3 length: 17 residues. The CDR3: CASSAQGLAAPYNEQFF. Here the CDR3 DNA reads TGTGCCAGCAGTGCTCAGGGACTAGCGGCTCCCTACAATGAGCAGTTCTTC. Full variable domain (missing parts from reference TRBV2 and TRBJ2-1): EPEVTQTPSHQVTQMGQEVILRCVPISNHLYFYWYRQILGQKVEFLVSFYNNEISEKSEIFDDQFSVERPDGSNFTLKIRSTKLEDSAMYFCASSAQGLAAPYNEQFFGPGTRLTVL.

This clone was seen a few times. The chain is built from TRBV15 and TRBJ1-1; D is ambiguous. V lost 1 base and J lost 1, with 4 bases in between. The CDR3 consists of 13 residues. Germline values: CDR1 LNHNV, CDR2 YYDKDF (reference sequence). CDR3 in DNA: TGTGCCACCAGCAGAGGGAGGAACACTGAAGCTTTCTTT. Protein product: CATSRGRNTEAFF.

This chain uses TRBV11-2 with TRBJ2-2, with 7 bases identical to TRBD1. The CDR3 has 15 residues. The ends lost 1 base at V and 4 bases at J; junction bases unmatched: 3. Germline loops: CDR1 SGHAT, CDR2 FQNNGV. The DNA of the CDR3 is TGTGCCAGCAGCTTAGTGGCAGGGGGCACCGGGGAGCTGTTTTTT. As protein: CASSLVAGGTGELFF.

This chain connects TRBV7-8 to TRBJ1-5; TRBD1 aligns across 7 bases. The trim removed 3 bases at V and 3 bases at J, leaving 2 bases unmatched. Germline V gives CDR1 SGHVS, CDR2 FQNEAQ. This CDR3 region has 14 residues. The CDR3 sequence is CASSLGQPNQPQHF. The CDR3 DNA reads as TGTGCCAGCAGCTTGGGACAGCCCAATCAGCCCCAGCATTTT. The whole variable domain, filled in from reference TRBV7-8 and TRBJ1-5, reads GAGVSQSPRYKVAKRGQDVALRCDPISGHVSLFWYQQALGQGPEFLTYFQNEAQLDKSGLPSDRFFAERPEGSVSTLKIQRTQQEDSAVYLCASSLGQPNQPQHFGDGTRLSIL.

CDR3 DNA: TGCGCCAGCAGCCAAGATCTGGCAGGGGTTGTCTATGGCTACACCTTC. This sequence encodes CASSQDLAGVVYGYTF. V is TRBV4-3 and J is TRBJ1-2, with a tentative D call TRBD1 (6 bases). Germline CDR1 and CDR2: LGHNA and YSLEER. The CDR3 contains 16 residues. V was cut by 0 bases and J by 4 bases, with 15 bases left in between.

The J gene is TRBJ1-2, the V gene TRBV29-1; D may be TRBD1 (6 bases). The germline CDR1 and CDR2 sequences are SQVTM and ANQGSEA. CDR3 length: 13 amino acids. V was shortened by 7 bases and J by 2 bases, with 14 bases between the two germline ends. The CDR3 is CSAGKQGNYGYTF. CDR3 nucleotide sequence: TGCAGCGCAGGGAAACAGGGAAACTATGGCTACACCTTC.

The chain employs TRBV5-1 and TRBJ2-5; 9 bases are a match to TRBD2. The CDR3 has 14 residues. Trimming at V came to 2 bases and at J to 5 bases, leaving 4 bases not matched to a gene. Germline assignment: CDR1 SGHRS and CDR2 YFSETQ. The DNA for the CDR3 is TGCGCCAGCAGCTTCGGGACTAGCAGGGAGACCCAGTACTTC. Residues: CASSFGTSRETQYF.

The rearrangement uses TRBV11-3 and TRBJ2-1; perhaps TRBD1 as D (6 bases). V was pared by 4 bases and J by 5 bases, with 9 bases between. CDR3 length: 13 residues. Germline-derived CDR1 and CDR2 are SGHNT and YENEEA. The CDR3 sequence: CASSSDRHNEQFF. CDR3 in DNA: TGTGCCAGCAGCTCCGACAGGCACAATGAGCAGTTCTTC.

This clone appeared a few times. The chain couples TRBV7-2 to TRBJ1-1; D is uncertain. The CDR3 is 15 amino acids. Germline V CDR1 and CDR2: SGHTA, FQGNSA. V was cut by 2 bases and J by 2 bases, with 12 bases left in between. CDR3 region: CASSLLGSLNTEAFF. In DNA, the CDR3 is TGTGCCAGCAGCTTATTAGGCAGCCTAAACACTGAAGCTTTCTTT.

CDR3 in DNA: TGTGCCAGCAGCCCTTGGGCGGGGACCCAGTACTTC. Translated, it gives CASSPWAGTQYF. The V call is TRBV5-4, the J call TRBJ2-5, with D tentatively TRBD2 (5 bases). Trimming pared 4 bases from V and 7 bases from J, leaving 11 bases between. The CDR3 length is 12 residues. CDR1 SGHNT and CDR2 YYREEE come from the germline V gene (reference sequence).

This chain connects TRBV15 to TRBJ1-2, with 7 bases matching TRBD1. Trimming at V came to 5 bases and at J to 1 base, leaving 10 bases not matched to a gene. The CDR3 has 16 amino acids. Germline assignment: CDR1 LNHNV and CDR2 YYDKDF (reference sequence). CDR3 in DNA: TGTGCCACCAGCCCCACCGACAGGGCAATTAACTATGGCTACACCTTC. As protein: CATSPTDRAINYGYTF.

V usage is TRBV10-2 and J usage is TRBJ2-7; 10 nucleotides agree with TRBD2. Germline assignment: CDR1 WSHSY and CDR2 SAAADI. The V gene end was trimmed by 3 bases and the J gene end by 5 bases; junction bases not matched to a gene: 7. This CDR3 is 15 amino acids long. CDR3 in amino acids: CASSDPSGSSNEQYF. In nucleotides, the CDR3 is TGCGCCAGCAGTGACCCTAGCGGGAGTTCGAACGAGCAGTACTTC.

Only one count was recorded for this clone. The genes are TRBV9 and TRBJ1-3; D call uncertain. The CDR3 consists of 15 residues. The V gene's germline CDR1 is SGDLS and CDR2 YYNGEE. V was pared by 0 bases and J by 7 bases, with 14 bases between. The chain's CDR3 is CASSVDNSRRNTIYF. CDR3 DNA sequence: TGTGCCAGCAGCGTAGATAACAGTAGAAGGAACACCATATATTTT.

The J gene is TRBJ1-2, the V gene TRBV6-1; 8 bases map to TRBD1. This CDR3 contains 15 residues. The trim removed 4 bases at V and 6 bases at J, leaving 10 bases unmatched. CDR1 and CDR2 from the germline V gene are MNHNS and SASEGT. The CDR3 spells CASSAGGAGGDGYTF. Written as DNA, the CDR3 is TGTGCCAGCAGTGCCGGGGGGGCAGGGGGCGATGGCTACACCTTC.

To note about this clone: Other DNA sequences of this sample code for an identical CDR3. CDR3 DNA: TGTGCCACCAGCAGAGACCGAAACACCATATATTTT. It is translated as CATSRDRNTIYF. The rearrangement links TRBV15 to TRBJ1-3; D ambiguous. The germline gives CDR1 LNHNV, CDR2 YYDKDF (reference sequence). Trimming stripped 0 bases from V and 5 bases from J, with 2 bases between. This CDR3 comprises 12 residues.

This sequence joins TRBV6-5 and TRBJ2-3, with 8 bases that match TRBD2. CDR3 length: 15 amino acids. CDR1 MNHEY and CDR2 SVGAGI come from the germline V gene. V was pared by 8 bases and J by 2 bases, with 9 bases of the junction left unmatched. The CDR3 spells CASAGGRAHTDTQYF. The DNA for the CDR3 is TGTGCCAGCGCGGGGGGCCGTGCCCACACAGATACGCAGTATTTT.